This TCR beta chain appears in the sequencing data of a study of Ad26.COV2.S vaccination and SARS-CoV-2 variants (dated by TCRdb to about 2021). Regarding the research as a whole: Vaccine-arm donors were drawn from COV1001, a multicentre, randomized, double-blind, placebo-controlled phase I-IIa trial of Ad26.COV2.S in healthy adults. Ad26.COV2.S was given intramuscularly at 5x10^10 or 1x10^11 viral particles, as a single shot or as two shots 56 days apart. TCRbeta repertoire sequencing was used to assess the specificity and breadth of SARS-CoV-2-reactive T cell receptors after Ad26.COV2.S vaccination. A total of around 32 samples were included in the TCR-sequenced set, comprising 19 Ad26.COV2.S vaccine recipients, 5 placebo recipients and 8 SARS-CoV-2 convalescent individuals. Participants in the trial were split at random into five groups of five each, receiving low-dose or high-dose Ad26.COV2.S once or twice, or else placebo on both occasions. Blinding of investigators to trial group allocation was maintained during experiments and outcome assessment.

TCRbeta CDR3 regions were sequenced with the immunoSEQ Assay. After extraction, genomic DNA underwent amplification by bias-controlled multiplex PCR, followed by high-throughput sequencing. In the original analysis: To quantify the absolute abundance of every unique TCRbeta CDR3 region, sequences were collapsed and filtered. T cell fraction was estimated by normalizing TCRbeta template counts to usable DNA, with usable DNA measured through amplification of reference genes found in all nucleated cells. Repertoire TCRs were annotated as SARS-CoV-2-specific when V gene, CDR3 amino acid sequence and J gene were exactly matched to a known reactive TCR set. The reference SARS-CoV-2 TCR set was derived from MIRA and filtered for enrichment in COVID-19-positive ImmuneCODE repertoires, a step that removed public or cross-reactive TCRs. Using the MIRA antigens, annotated TCRs were further analysed by specific ORF or by position within an ORF. Depth was the summed frequency of annotated unique rearrangements, while breadth was defined as annotated unique rearrangements over total unique productive rearrangements. TCR breadth was compared between groups using two-sided Wilcoxon rank-sum tests. Not all clones reach the TCRdb copy of this immuneACCESS table, which keeps in-frame sequences only. Checked studies attribute under half of the gap to unresolved V genes and leave the rest unexplained. V and J calls and clone size are as listed in that table; D and trimming were resolved from the DNA. Present in this sample are some 290,000 clones, 86% of which were seen just once. More than 1.5% of the sample belongs to the ten largest clones.

As concerns this clone: It has no known antigen specificity. Base quality data are lacking; no much larger clone is found one base away.

This specimen's treatment or condition label, interpreted: 15 to 20 received Ad26.COV2.S at low or high dose, single or two shots; five or six received placebo; per-sample allocation not given. Repertoires of vaccine and placebo recipients were sequenced from samples collected on day 63 after the first injection. Between 29 July and 7 August 2020, Cohort 1b enrolled 20 to 30 adults aged 18-55 years at one site in Boston, USA. Ad26.COV2.S was a replication-incompetent adenovirus type 26 vector that expressed a prefusion-stabilized SARS-CoV-2 spike protein derived from the original Wuhan strain. The CDR3, cysteine through phenylalanine, is 16 amino acids long. The DNA shown is the 48-base CDR3, in frame from base 1. CDR1 and CDR2 (LNHNV, YYDKDF) derive from the germline V gene (reference sequence). Relative to germline, V is missing 3 bases and J is missing 3 bases, with 7 bases of the junction outside any gene match.

What the work shows at the level of the full study, not this receptor alone: Substantial breadth of spike-specific CD8+ and CD4+ T cell responses was reported after vaccination. According to the authors, total T cell responses may have been underestimated by the TCR breadth and depth analyses. Comparing responses between vaccine doses or regimens was not something the study was powered to do. Compared with placebo recipients, Ad26.COV2.S recipients showed higher spike-specific TCR breadth (P = 0.0014). Non-spike TCR breadth was comparable between vaccine and placebo recipients, consistent with the vaccine containing only spike.

The TCR was taken from a person between 18 and 60 years old who received the Ad26.COV2.S COVID-19 vaccine or a placebo. The rearrangement joined TRBV15 to TRBJ2-3; 9 nucleotides in the junction match TRBD2. Source: peripheral blood, taken in a trial of Ad26.COV2.S vaccine versus placebo. Here is the DNA: TGTGCCACCAGCAGGAGGCTAGCGGGACTTACAGATACGCAGTATTTT. It translates to CATSRRLAGLTDTQYF. Supplemented by the reference TRBV15 and TRBJ2-3 proteins around the CDR3, the complete variable domain is DAMVIQNPRYQVTQFGKPVTLSCSQTLNHNVMYWYQQKSSQAPKLLFHYYDKDFNNEADTPDNFQSRRPNTSFCFLDIRSPGLGDTAMYLCATSRRLAGLTDTQYFGPGTRLTVL.